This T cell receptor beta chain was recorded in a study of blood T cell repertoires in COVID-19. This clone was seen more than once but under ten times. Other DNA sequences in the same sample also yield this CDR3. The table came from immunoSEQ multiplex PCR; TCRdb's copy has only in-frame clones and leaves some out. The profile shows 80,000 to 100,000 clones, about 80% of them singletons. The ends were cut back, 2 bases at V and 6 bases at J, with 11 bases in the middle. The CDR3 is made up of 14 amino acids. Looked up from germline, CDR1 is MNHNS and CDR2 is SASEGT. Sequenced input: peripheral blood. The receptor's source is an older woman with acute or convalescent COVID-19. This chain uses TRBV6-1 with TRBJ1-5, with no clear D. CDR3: CASSERVRGQPQHF. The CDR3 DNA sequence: TGTGCCAGCAGTGAAAGAGTCCGGGGTCAGCCCCAGCATTTT.